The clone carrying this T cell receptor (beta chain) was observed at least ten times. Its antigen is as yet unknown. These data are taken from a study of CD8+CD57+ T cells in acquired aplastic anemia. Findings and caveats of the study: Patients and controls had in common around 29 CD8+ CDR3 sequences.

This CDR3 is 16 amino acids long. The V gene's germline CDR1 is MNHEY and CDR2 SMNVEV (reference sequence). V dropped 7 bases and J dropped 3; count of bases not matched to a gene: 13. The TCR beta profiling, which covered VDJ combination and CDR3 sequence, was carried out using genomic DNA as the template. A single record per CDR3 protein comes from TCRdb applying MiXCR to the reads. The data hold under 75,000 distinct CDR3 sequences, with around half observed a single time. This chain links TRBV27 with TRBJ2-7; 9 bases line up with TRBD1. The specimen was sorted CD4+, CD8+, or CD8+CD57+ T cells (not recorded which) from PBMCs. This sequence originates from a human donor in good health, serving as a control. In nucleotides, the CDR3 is TGTGCCAGCACCACATCGTGGGGACAGGGCTTCTACGAGCAGTACTTC. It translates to CASTTSWGQGFYEQYF.